This record concerns one TCR beta chain sequence. As yet, its antigen is unknown. This record comes from a study of beta chain features in type 1 diabetes. Overall study results and limits: Type 1 diabetes patients had VDJ junctions that carried fewer insertions and more deletions.

Of the isolated RNA, all was reverse transcribed, and so the sequenced material was expressed TCRB transcripts. Clones were sequenced by immunoSEQ multiplex PCR, and TCRdb holds only the in-frame ones, with some missing. Of roughly 380,000 clones in the sample, about 20% were seen once. Germline V gives CDR1 MNHEY, CDR2 SVGAGI. The CDR3 length is 15 residues. V shed 6 bases, J shed 3 bases, and the junction held 10 bases outside the gene matches. Sorted populations all exceeded 95% purity. This receptor was obtained from a woman between 18 and 30 years old in good health. The chain employs TRBV6-5 and TRBJ2-7; 8 bases line up with TRBD1. Source material: naive CD4+ T cells from blood. The CDR3 loop reads CASSPTGGRIYEQYF. CDR3 sequence (DNA): TGTGCCAGCAGCCCCACAGGGGGTCGGATCTACGAGCAGTACTTC.